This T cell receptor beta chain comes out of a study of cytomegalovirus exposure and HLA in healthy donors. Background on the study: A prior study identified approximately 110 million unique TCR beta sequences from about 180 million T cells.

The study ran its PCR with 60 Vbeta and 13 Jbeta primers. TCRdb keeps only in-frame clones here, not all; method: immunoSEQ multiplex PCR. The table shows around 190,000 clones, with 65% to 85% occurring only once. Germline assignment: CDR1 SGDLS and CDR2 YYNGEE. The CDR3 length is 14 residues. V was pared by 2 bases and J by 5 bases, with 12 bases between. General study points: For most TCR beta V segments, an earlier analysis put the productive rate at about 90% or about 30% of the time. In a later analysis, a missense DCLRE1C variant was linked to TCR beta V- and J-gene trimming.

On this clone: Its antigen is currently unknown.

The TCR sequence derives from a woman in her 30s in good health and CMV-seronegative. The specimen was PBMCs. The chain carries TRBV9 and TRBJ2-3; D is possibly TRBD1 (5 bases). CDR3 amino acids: CASSVSRAEDTQYF. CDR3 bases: TGTGCCAGCAGCGTGTCCAGGGCGGAAGATACGCAGTATTTT.